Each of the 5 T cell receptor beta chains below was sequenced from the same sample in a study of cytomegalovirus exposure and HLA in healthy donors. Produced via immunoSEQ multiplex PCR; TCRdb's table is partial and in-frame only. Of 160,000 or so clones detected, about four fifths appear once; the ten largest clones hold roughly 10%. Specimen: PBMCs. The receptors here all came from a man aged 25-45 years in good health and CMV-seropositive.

DNA of the CDR3: TGTGCCAGTAGTATTAGCGGGGCTGGGGAGACCCAGTACTTC. Its protein product is CASSISGAGETQYF. The chain recombines TRBV19 with TRBJ2-5; 8 bases agree with TRBD2. Germline V gives CDR1 LNHDA, CDR2 SQIVND (reference sequence). The CDR3 extends over 14 amino acids. After removal of 3 bases from V and 5 bases from J, the junction contained 5 bases not matched to a gene.

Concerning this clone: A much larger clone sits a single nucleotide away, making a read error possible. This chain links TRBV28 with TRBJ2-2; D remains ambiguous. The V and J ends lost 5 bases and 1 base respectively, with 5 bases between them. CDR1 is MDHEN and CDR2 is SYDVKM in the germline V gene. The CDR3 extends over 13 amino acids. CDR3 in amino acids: CASSPGNTGELFF. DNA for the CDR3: TGTGCCAGCAGTCCAGGGAACACCGGGGAGCTGTTTTTT.

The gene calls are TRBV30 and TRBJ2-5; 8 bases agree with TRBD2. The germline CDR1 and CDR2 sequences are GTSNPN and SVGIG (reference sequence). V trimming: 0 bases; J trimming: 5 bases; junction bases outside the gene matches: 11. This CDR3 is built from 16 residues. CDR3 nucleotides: TGTGCCTGGAGTGTACTCCGGGGGGGAAGTGCGGAGACCCAGTACTTC. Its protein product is CAWSVLRGGSAETQYF.

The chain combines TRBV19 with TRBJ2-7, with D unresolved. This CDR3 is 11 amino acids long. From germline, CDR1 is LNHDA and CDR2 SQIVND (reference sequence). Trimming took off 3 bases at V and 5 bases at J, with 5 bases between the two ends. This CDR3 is CASSIRDEQYF. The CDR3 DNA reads TGTGCCAGTAGTATTCGGGACGAGCAGTACTTC.

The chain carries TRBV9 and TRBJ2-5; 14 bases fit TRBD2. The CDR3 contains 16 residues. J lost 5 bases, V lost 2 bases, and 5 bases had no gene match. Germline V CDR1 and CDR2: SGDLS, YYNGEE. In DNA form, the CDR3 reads TGTGCCAGCAGCGTTAGACTAGCGGGGGGGCTTGAGACCCAGTACTTC. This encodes CASSVRLAGGLETQYF.